This T cell receptor beta chain was sequenced during a study of T cells in women clearing cervical HPV infection. As for the study in general: Cases' blood sampling followed lesion detection by median about 150 days (90 to 200). With HLA typing for only a few women, HLA confounding remains possible. Overall study findings and caveats: TRBV6-7 abundance was lower in cases than controls (0.11% versus 0.16%).

Each participant carried one incident cervical HPV16 infection only. The data were produced by immunoSEQ multiplex PCR, yet TCRdb's version contains in-frame clones alone and is incomplete. Here the sample table reports 29,000 or so clones. In the case of this clone: Its antigen remains unidentified. Sequencing ends 3 residues short of the CDR3 end; the germline J gene provides the rest.

CDR1 is LNHDA and CDR2 is SQIVND in the germline V gene (reference sequence). CDR3 length: 15 residues. V lost 5 bases and J 5 bases, leaving 18 bases between the germline ends. The sample was blood buffy coat. This sequence joins TRBV19 and TRBJ2-5, with D possibly matching TRBD1 (6 bases). The source of this sequence is a woman between 18 and 70 years old with a cervical HPV16 infection that either progressed to CIN3+ or cleared (not recorded which). The CDR3 region is CASSHPQGRLETQYF. The covered CDR3 bases are TGTGCCAGTAGTCACCCCCAGGGGCGGTTGGAGACC.